This T cell receptor (beta chain) comes out of a study of blood T cell repertoires in COVID-19 (TCRdb year 2020). Regarding the research as a whole: The collaborator samples originated in the United States, Italy and Spain and spanned the acute and convalescent phases of COVID-19. Where available, HLA class I and class II types were taken from metadata supplied by the sample provider and were not determined by assay-based typing. The prospective study material was composed of cDNA or gDNA derived from T cells, B-cell-depleted T cells, or PBMCs. The repertoires were released in a freely available public database intended as a resource for research on the immune response to SARS-CoV-2. Deeply sampled blood TCRbeta repertoires from subjects exposed to, actively infected with, or recovered from COVID-19 were included in the dataset. A de-identified subject ID, COVID-19 status, age in years and sex were almost always included in the sample metadata. The samples were drawn from two sources: the first 160 participants of the ongoing ImmuneRACE study, and over 950 subjects contributed by 6 global collaborators.

Taken from the germline V gene, the CDR1 and CDR2 loops are LGHNA and YSLEER. V gives up 0 bases and J gives up 7 bases, and the segment between their germline ends measures 9 bases. The CDR3 goes from the cysteine to the phenylalanine over 13 residues. The entry retains the CDR3 DNA only, 39 bases that are in frame from base 1. Each collaborating institution followed its own protocols to collect whole blood in K2EDTA tubes. For TCRbeta analysis, collaborators shipped samples as frozen whole blood, isolated PBMCs, or DNA extracted from either of those sample types. TCRbeta CDR3 regions were amplified from genomic DNA by means of the immunoSEQ Assay, a bias-controlled multiplex PCR. The authors' pipeline ran thus. Within the assay, amplification of reference gene primers was used to estimate how many nucleated cells each sample contained. To quantify the absolute abundance of each unique TCRbeta CDR3 rearrangement, sequence reads were collapsed and filtered. Productive Simpson clonality was computed per sample as the square root of Simpson's diversity index over productive rearrangements. Not all clones reach the TCRdb copy of this immuneACCESS table, which keeps in-frame sequences only. Checked studies attribute under half of the gap to unresolved V genes and leave the rest unexplained. Clone size and the V and J calls come from that table; the DNA yielded D and trimming. This sample holds over 110,000 clones; around three quarters were observed only once. The ten largest clones take up about an eighth of the sample.

This clone was observed once. Its antigen is unknown. Base qualities were left out, and no much larger clone turns up one base away. On the study overall, not on this receptor specifically: The amount of clinical and demographic metadata varied by source and participant and was provided uncurated.

The TCR originated in an older man with acute or convalescent COVID-19. Sequenced input: peripheral blood. This chain is built from TRBV4-3 and TRBJ1-1, with a tentative D gene TRBD1 over 5 matching bases. The CDR3 reads as follows: CASSQDRGGEAFF. The nucleotide sequence is TGCGCCAGCAGCCAAGATCGCGGGGGTGAAGCTTTCTTT.